A single sample gave rise to the 7 T cell receptor beta chains below, sequenced in a study of blood T cell repertoires in COVID-19. Produced via immunoSEQ multiplex PCR; TCRdb's table is partial and in-frame only. The sample shows a few hundred thousand clones, roughly 84% of them seen only once. The sample comprised PBMCs or T cells enriched from blood (not recorded which). All receptors derive from a woman aged 25-40 years who had recovered from COVID-19.

Only a few counts were recorded for this clone. This chain uses TRBV19 with TRBJ2-7, with 11 nucleotides matching TRBD2. Trimming removed 2 bases from V and 2 bases from J; junction bases left unmatched: 5. CDR1 is LNHDA, CDR2 SQIVND, per germline (reference sequence). The CDR3 has 16 residues. The CDR3 here is CASSISKLAGAYEQYF. CDR3 DNA sequence: TGTGCCAGTAGTATATCGAAACTAGCGGGGGCCTACGAGCAGTACTTC. The full variable domain, with the rest looked up from reference TRBV19 and TRBJ2-7, is DGGITQSPKYLFRKEGQNVTLSCEQNLNHDAMYWYRQDPGQGLRLIYYSQIVNDFQKGDIAEGYSVSREKKESFPLTVTSAQKNPTAFYLCASSISKLAGAYEQYFGPGTRLTVT.

This chain joins TRBV18 and TRBJ1-3, with D perhaps TRBD1 (5 bases). Trimming removed 3 bases from V and 0 bases from J, with 12 bases in between. Germline-derived CDR1 and CDR2 are KGHSH and LQKENI. CDR3 length: 16 residues. The CDR3 DNA is TGTGCCAGCTCACCGGCAGGGCTTCTCTCTGGAAACACCATATATTTT. Its translation: CASSPAGLLSGNTIYF.

This clone has more than one count but fewer than ten. The gene calls are TRBV28 and TRBJ1-5; possible D gene TRBD1, 6 bases. Looked up from germline, CDR1 is MDHEN and CDR2 is SYDVKM. V was pared by 3 bases and J by 11 bases, with 23 bases between. The CDR3 is 16 amino acids. The CDR3 DNA sequence: TGTGCCAGCAGTTTCATTGGGACAATGGTGGAACGGGCCCAGCATTTT. As protein: CASSFIGTMVERAQHF.

This clone was seen only a few times. V usage is TRBV29-1 and J usage is TRBJ2-7, with 10 bases that match TRBD1. Germline V gene data show CDR1 as SQVTM and CDR2 as ANQGSEA. The CDR3 loop spans 15 amino acids. V lost 1 base to trimming and J lost 2 bases; unmatched junction nucleotides: 5. For the CDR3, the DNA is TGCAGCGTTGAAGGGGGACAGGGGTTAGCCTACGAGCAGTACTTC. Encoded protein: CSVEGGQGLAYEQYF.

The chain uses TRBV9 and TRBJ2-7, with TRBD2 matching over 8 bases. This CDR3 contains 15 residues. Germline CDR1 is SGDLS and CDR2 is YYNGEE. J gave up 6 bases and V 0 bases, and 8 bases lay outside the gene matches. CDR3 loop: CASSVERAGEGEQYF. CDR3 nucleotide sequence: TGTGCCAGCAGCGTAGAACGAGCGGGGGAGGGCGAGCAGTACTTC.

The chain recombines TRBV5-1 with TRBJ1-3, with D possibly being TRBD1 (5 bases). Looked up from germline, CDR1 is SGHRS and CDR2 is YFSETQ. The CDR3 runs to 16 residues. V gave up 1 base and J gave up 0 bases, with 11 bases separating them. CDR3 sequence (DNA): TGCGCCAGCAGCTTGAAAGGGACTCCCTCTGGAAACACCATATATTTT. As protein: CASSLKGTPSGNTIYF.

This clone appeared a single time. This chain joins TRBV28 and TRBJ1-2; 10 bases match TRBD1. J lost 4 bases, V lost 3 bases, and 8 bases had no gene match. This CDR3 has 16 amino acids. Germline loops: CDR1 MDHEN, CDR2 SYDVKM. The CDR3 spells CASSLPGTGALYGYTF. In DNA form, the CDR3 reads TGTGCCAGCAGTTTGCCCGGGACAGGGGCCCTCTATGGCTACACCTTC.